These 5 T cell receptor beta chains share one sample of origin, sequenced in a study of follicular helper T cells after annual influenza vaccination. TCRdb's table, derived via immunoSEQ multiplex PCR, lists solely in-frame clones and lacks some. The sample consists of 5,500 to 7,500 clones, approximately 78% of them appearing once. The time point is: 2015-2016 season, pre-vaccination. The input for sequencing was CXCR5- memory CD4+ T cells sorted from blood, taken on the day of influenza vaccination. The receptors derive from an adult who received the influenza vaccine.

J is TRBJ2-5 and V is TRBV2; 8 bases match TRBD1. The CDR3 consists of 13 residues. Germline trimming cut 4 bases from V and 5 bases from J; bases unmatched to any gene: 3. The V gene's germline CDR1 is SNHLY and CDR2 FYNNEI. CDR3 region: CASSVRGRETQYF. The CDR3 DNA reads as TGTGCCAGCAGTGTCAGGGGGCGGGAGACCCAGTACTTC.

This rearrangement joins TRBV5-1 to TRBJ2-5, with D possibly matching TRBD1 (6 bases). Germline CDR1 is SGHRS and CDR2 is YFSETQ. The CDR3 has 15 residues. Trimming pared 0 bases from V and 4 bases from J, leaving 13 bases between. CDR3 amino acids: CASSLAGVSLETQYF. CDR3 DNA: TGCGCCAGCAGCTTGGCAGGGGTTTCATTAGAGACCCAGTACTTC.

The V and J genes are TRBV27 and TRBJ2-2; D tentatively fits TRBD1 or TRBD2 (5 bases each). The CDR3 covers 16 residues. The germline V gene encodes CDR1 MNHEY and CDR2 SMNVEV (reference sequence). V was clipped by 1 base and J by 4 bases, with 13 bases between them. CDR3 DNA: TGTGCCAGCAGTTTATTTGGGACCCTCGGCACCGGGGAGCTGTTTTTT. Residues: CASSLFGTLGTGELFF.

This sequence joins TRBV7-2 and TRBJ2-7; D could derive from TRBD1 or TRBD2 (6 bases each). The CDR3 runs 13 residues. Per the germline V gene, CDR1 is SGHTA and CDR2 is FQGNSA. The V end lost 2 bases, the J end lost 4 bases, and 9 bases lay between the germline ends. Written as DNA, the CDR3 is TGTGCCAGCAGCTTAAGGGGGGTTTACGAGCAGTACTTC. Amino acids: CASSLRGVYEQYF.

This sequence joins TRBV7-2 and TRBJ2-1; 10 bases fit TRBD1. The CDR3 spans 16 residues. Germline V CDR1 and CDR2: SGHTA, FQGNSA. Trimming removed 6 bases from V and 7 bases from J; junction bases left unmatched: 12. CDR3 amino acids: CASRYTRDRGENEQFF. The CDR3 DNA reads TGTGCCAGCAGATACACCCGGGACAGGGGTGAAAATGAGCAGTTCTTC.